This T cell receptor (beta chain) was documented in a study of T cell repertoires in cytomegalovirus infection (dated by TCRdb to the late 2010s). Describing the broader study: Because public TCR beta signatures pointed to carriage of CMV infection together with the matching HLA type, the HLA type of each donor mattered for the analysis. Results and caveats for the whole study, not just this receptor: The ex vivo response was dominated by HLA-C-restricted CMV-specific TCR beta clonotypes, and the single most frequent clonotype in two of eight donors was supplied by these HLA-C-restricted clonotypes. In both this cohort and an independent roughly 360-donor cohort, the cumulative frequency of public TCR beta family members distinguished carriers of CMV infection plus the relevant HLA type.

The instrument given in TCRdb is Illumina HiSeq 1500. TCRdb cleaned the public reads at Q25 with fastp, built clones with MiXCR and kept in-frame beta chains. Rows are unified per CDR3 protein, each entry keeping the most common DNA and genes. Here the sample has roughly 190,000 distinct CDR3 sequences; about a tenth occur a single time. The ten largest clones represent about 4.6% of the sample. CDR1 and CDR2 are drawn from the germline V gene (reference sequence): LNHDA, SQIVND. Taken from cysteine to phenylalanine, the CDR3 has 11 residues. CDR3 DNA is the only sequence kept; it has 33 bases, read in frame from the first base. V lost 5 bases and J lost 5 bases; the stretch between them is 4 bases long. This clonotype was seen many times. This clone's antigen is unknown. One base away there is no much larger clone; base qualities are not given.

This TCR came from a human donor in good health (CMV status not recorded). Some clones in this sample may be carry-over from other donors' samples. The sequence joins TRBV19 to TRBJ2-1; the D gene remains uncertain. Sequenced input: PBMCs. The base sequence is TGTGCCAGTAGTGCTAACAATGAGCAGTTCTTC. The resulting protein is CASSANNEQFF.